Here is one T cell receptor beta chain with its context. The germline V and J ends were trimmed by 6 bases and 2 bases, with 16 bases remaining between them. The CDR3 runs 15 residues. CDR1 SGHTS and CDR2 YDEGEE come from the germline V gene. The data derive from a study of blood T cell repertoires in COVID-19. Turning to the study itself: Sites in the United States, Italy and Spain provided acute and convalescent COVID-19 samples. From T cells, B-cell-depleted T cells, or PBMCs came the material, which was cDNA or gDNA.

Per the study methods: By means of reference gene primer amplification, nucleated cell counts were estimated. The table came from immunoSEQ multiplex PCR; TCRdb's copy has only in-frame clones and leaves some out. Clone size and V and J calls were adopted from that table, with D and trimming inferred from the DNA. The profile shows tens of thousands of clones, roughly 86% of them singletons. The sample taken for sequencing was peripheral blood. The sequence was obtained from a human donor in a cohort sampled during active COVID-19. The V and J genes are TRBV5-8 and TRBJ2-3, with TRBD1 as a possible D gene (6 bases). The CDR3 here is CASTDSGHLTDTQYF. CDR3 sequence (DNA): TGTGCCAGCACCGATTCGGGACACCTCACAGATACGCAGTATTTT.